These 11 T cell receptor beta chains were all obtained from the same sample, sequenced in a study of human T cells and chemical hapten exposure. Each CDR3 protein is one row after TCRdb ran MiXCR on the RACE reads. The repertoire has 180,000 or so distinct CDR3 sequences, roughly 15% of them found once; the top ten carry about 1.7%. Time point meaning: patch test 1, 2 weeks after DPC sensitization. Treatment given: therapeutic diphenylcyclopropenone sensitization with weekly scalp DPC. Here the sequenced sample was whole blood, taken in connection with sensitization to the hapten diphenylcyclopropenone (DPC). The receptor set was obtained from a woman between 25 and 40 years old with alopecia areata. Some clones in this sample may be carry-over from other donors' samples.

The chain links TRBV5-8 to TRBJ2-5, with 14 bases that match TRBD2. Trimming removed 6 bases from V and 5 bases from J; junction bases left unmatched: 15. Per germline, CDR1 SGHTS and CDR2 YDEGEE. The CDR3 has 18 residues. The CDR3 DNA reads as TGTGCCAGCAACCTGGGGACTAGCGGGAGTGGGCTAGGCGAGACCCAGTACTTC. Protein sequence: CASNLGTSGSGLGETQYF.

This clonotype was picked up one time. J is TRBJ2-7 and V is TRBV11-2, with a possible D match to TRBD2 (6 bases). V was trimmed by 5 bases and J by 1 base, leaving 12 bases between them. Germline-derived CDR1 and CDR2 are SGHAT and FQNNGV. The CDR3 contains 14 residues. The CDR3 is CASSPHRGSYEQYF. CDR3 nucleotide sequence: TGTGCCAGCAGCCCCCACCGGGGGTCCTACGAGCAGTACTTC.

This chain joins TRBV11-1 and TRBJ2-5; 8 positions agree with TRBD2. The CDR3 loop spans 14 amino acids. Germline lookup yields CDR1 SGHAT and CDR2 FQDESV (reference sequence). The V segment lost 5 bases and the J segment 4 bases; nucleotides outside the gene matches: 6. CDR3 nucleotide sequence: TGTGCCAGCAGCCAAGTAGCGGGGCCAGAGACCCAGTACTTC. Amino acid sequence: CASSQVAGPETQYF.

In its sample, this clonotype was seen a few times. The CDR3 DNA is TGTGCCAGCAGTTACCGGGCACAGAACACTGAAGCTTTCTTT. It specifies CASSYRAQNTEAFF. The V gene is TRBV6-7, the J gene TRBJ1-1; D unclear. TRBV6-7 is an ORF for which the function is uncertain. V was shortened by 2 bases and J by 1 base, with 8 bases between the two germline ends. CDR3 length: 14 residues.

This clonotype was found a few times. The rearrangement uses TRBV6-5 and TRBJ2-7; D call uncertain. Germline CDR1 and CDR2: MNHEY and SVGAGI. V lost 6 bases to trimming and J lost 0 bases, with 9 bases between them. The CDR3 loop spans 13 amino acids. The CDR3 DNA follows: TGTGCCAGCAGCCCCCGAAGCTCCTACGAGCAGTACTTC. As protein: CASSPRSSYEQYF.

This sequence joins TRBV7-9 and TRBJ2-5; 7 bases align to TRBD1. Germline lookup yields CDR1 SEHNR and CDR2 FQNEAQ (reference sequence). The CDR3 spans 13 residues. V shed 8 bases and J 1 base; nucleotides not matched to a gene: 4. The chain's CDR3 is CASGWTGQETQYF. CDR3 sequence (DNA): TGTGCCAGCGGATGGACAGGCCAAGAGACCCAGTACTTC.

This clonotype was recorded a few times. The V call is TRBV3-1, the J call TRBJ2-1; 10 nucleotides agree with TRBD2. The CDR3 sequence is 17 residues long. With 4 bases clipped from V and 8 bases from J, the junction kept 14 bases outside the gene matches. Germline V gene sequence: CDR1 LGHDT, CDR2 YNNKEL (reference sequence). The CDR3 here is CASSPEGGAGGRDEQFF. CDR3 nucleotides: TGTGCCAGCAGCCCCGAGGGGGGAGCGGGGGGGCGTGATGAGCAGTTCTTC.

V usage is TRBV4-1 and J usage is TRBJ1-5; D unclear. This CDR3 is built from 13 residues. Trimming cost V 4 bases and J 8 bases, with 12 bases left between them. CDR1 and CDR2 (germline): MGHRA, YSYEKL. The chain's CDR3 is CASSLAWEKPQHF. The CDR3 DNA follows: TGCGCCAGCAGCCTAGCATGGGAGAAGCCCCAGCATTTT.

The chain uses TRBV9 and TRBJ2-2; D is unresolved. The CDR3 loop spans 15 amino acids. V dropped 0 bases and J dropped 0 bases, with 6 bases sitting between them. CDR1 and CDR2 (germline): SGDLS, YYNGEE. CDR3 sequence (DNA): TGTGCCAGCAGCGTAGCCGGTTCGAACACCGGGGAGCTGTTTTTT. Encoded protein: CASSVAGSNTGELFF.

This clonotype was seen more than once but under ten times. The chain joins TRBV28 to TRBJ2-5; 7 nucleotides match TRBD1. The germline V gene encodes CDR1 MDHEN and CDR2 SYDVKM. This CDR3 comprises 13 residues. V shed 5 bases and J 2 bases; nucleotides not matched to a gene: 2. The CDR3 protein is CASSKDRQETQYF. Written as DNA, the CDR3 is TGTGCCAGCAGTAAGGACAGGCAAGAGACCCAGTACTTC.

This clonotype appeared a few times. V is TRBV5-5 and J is TRBJ1-1; no clear D gene. Germline lookup yields CDR1 SGHKS and CDR2 YYEKEE (reference sequence). The length of the CDR3 is 12 residues. V dropped 5 bases and J dropped 2 bases, with 7 bases sitting between them. The CDR3 DNA is TGTGCCAGCAGATGGACCAACACTGAAGCTTTCTTT. It is translated as CASRWTNTEAFF.